This passage covers 15 T cell receptor beta chains from one sample sequenced in a study of control samples from healthy donors and cancer patients. Data came from immunoSEQ multiplex PCR; TCRdb stores just in-frame clones and leaves some out. The sample has some 96,000 clones; approximately 84% are singletons. The sequenced sample was blood. These receptors were taken from a woman between 45 and 60 years old in good health.

The rearrangement uses TRBV6-5 and TRBJ2-7; possibly TRBD2 for D (6 bases). Germline V gives CDR1 MNHEY, CDR2 SVGAGI. The CDR3 consists of 15 residues. V was pared by 7 bases and J by 5 bases, with 21 bases between. The CDR3 DNA is TGTGCCAGCAAGATCAAGCGGGTTAATAGCCACGAGCAGTACTTC. Encoded protein: CASKIKRVNSHEQYF.

The chain uses TRBV4-1 and TRBJ1-1; D uncertain. Trimming stripped 3 bases from V and 1 base from J, with 12 bases between. CDR3 length equals 15 residues. Germline V CDR1 and CDR2: MGHRA, YSYEKL. CDR3 sequence (DNA): TGCGCCAGCAGCCACGCGGGGTTGGCGAACACTGAAGCTTTCTTT. It codes for CASSHAGLANTEAFF.

V and J are TRBV7-8 and TRBJ2-2; 10 bases map to TRBD1. The CDR3 has 19 residues. The junction had 13 bases not matched to a gene; V was cut back by 5 bases and J by 1 base. Germline-derived CDR1 and CDR2 are SGHVS and FQNEAQ. In nucleotides, the CDR3 is TGTGCCAGCAGCGCCACACCGGGACAGGGGTACGAGAACACCGGGGAGCTGTTTTTT. Translating it yields CASSATPGQGYENTGELFF.

J is TRBJ2-7 and V is TRBV7-9, with 8 bases lining up with TRBD1. CDR1 SEHNR and CDR2 FQNEAQ come from the germline V gene (reference sequence). This CDR3 has 15 amino acids. V dropped 5 bases and J dropped 7; count of bases not matched to a gene: 13. CDR3 coding DNA: TGTGCCAGCAGCCTGGGCCGATCAGGGGGCGAGGAGCAGTACGTC. Translated: CASSLGRSGGEEQYV.

V is TRBV3-1 (or the pseudogene TRBV3-2) and J is TRBJ1-4; 8 nucleotides agree with TRBD1. V was pared by 4 bases and J by 8 bases, with 6 bases of the junction left unmatched. Germline V gene data show CDR1 as LGHDT and CDR2 as YNNKEL (reference sequence). The CDR3 contains 14 residues. CDR3 loop: CASSRRQGTEKLFF. The CDR3 nucleotides are TGTGCCAGCAGCCGGAGACAGGGGACAGAAAAACTGTTTTTT.

The genes are TRBV19 and TRBJ2-1; 8 positions match TRBD1. The CDR3 has 14 amino acids. The germline gives CDR1 LNHDA, CDR2 SQIVND (reference sequence). J was trimmed by 8 bases and V by 3 bases; bases with no gene match: 6. CDR3 nucleotides: TGTGCCAGTAGTATCGGACAGGGCAGGGATGAGCAGTTCTTC. Translation gives CASSIGQGRDEQFF.

This chain joins TRBV27 and TRBJ2-3; 7 positions agree with TRBD1. The germline V gene encodes CDR1 MNHEY and CDR2 SMNVEV (reference sequence). This CDR3 is 14 amino acids long. The trim removed 5 bases at V and 5 bases at J, leaving 7 bases unmatched. The CDR3 region is CASSRQGFIDTQYF. The CDR3 nucleotides are TGTGCCAGCAGTCGACAGGGCTTCATAGATACGCAGTATTTT.

This chain joins TRBV5-6 and TRBJ1-2; D may be TRBD1 (5 bases). Germline V gene lookup returns CDR1 SGHDT and CDR2 YYEEEE. V was clipped by 0 bases and J by 4 bases, with 10 bases between them. There are 14 residues in the CDR3. CDR3 DNA sequence: TGTGCCAGCAGCTTGGCGAGGGGATTCTATGGCTACACCTTC. This sequence encodes CASSLARGFYGYTF.

The rearrangement links TRBV14 to TRBJ2-3, with 13 bases fitting TRBD2. This CDR3 comprises 17 residues. Germline CDR1 is SGHDN and CDR2 is FVKESK. The V segment lost 4 bases and the J segment 4 bases; nucleotides outside the gene matches: 8. The CDR3 protein is CASSPVKLAGGPDTQYF. CDR3 nucleotide sequence: TGTGCCAGCAGCCCAGTTAAACTAGCGGGAGGGCCAGATACGCAGTATTTT. Complete variable domain (other parts from reference TRBV14 and TRBJ2-3): EAGVTQFPSHSVIEKGQTVTLRCDPISGHDNLYWYRRVMGKEIKFLLHFVKESKQDESGMPNNRFLAERTGGTYSTLKVQPAELEDSGVYFCASSPVKLAGGPDTQYFGPGTRLTVL.

The V and J genes are TRBV2 and TRBJ1-2, with a tentative D call TRBD1 (6 bases). From germline, CDR1 is SNHLY and CDR2 FYNNEI. The CDR3 runs 14 residues. The CDR3 DNA follows: TGTGTCTATCAACCGGGGGGGCGGTATAATGGCTACACCTTC. Amino acids: CVYQPGGRYNGYTF.

The J gene is TRBJ2-1, the V gene TRBV7-9, with TRBD2 identical over 11 bases. This CDR3 comprises 12 residues. The V segment lost 7 bases and the J segment 13 bases; nucleotides outside the gene matches: 6. CDR1 SEHNR and CDR2 FQNEAQ come from the germline V gene (reference sequence). CDR3 amino acids: CASTGLAGPQFF. The CDR3 DNA reads TGTGCCAGCACAGGACTAGCGGGTCCTCAGTTCTTC.

J is TRBJ2-7 and V is TRBV11-2, with 10 bases aligning to TRBD1. The trim removed 7 bases at V and 5 bases at J, leaving 5 bases unmatched. The CDR3 consists of 13 residues. Per germline, CDR1 SGHAT and CDR2 FQNNGV. This CDR3 is CASNPTGGHEQYF. CDR3 bases: TGTGCCAGCAACCCGACAGGGGGCCACGAGCAGTACTTC.

The rearrangement joins TRBV7-8 to TRBJ2-7, with TRBD2 matching 9 bases. V lost 3 bases to trimming and J lost 0 bases; unmatched junction nucleotides: 6. In germline, CDR1 is SGHVS, CDR2 FQNEAQ. The CDR3 sequence is 16 residues long. The CDR3 region has the DNA TGTGCCAGCAGCTTTGGGCTAGCGGGGTACTCCTACGAGCAGTACTTC. The encoded protein is CASSFGLAGYSYEQYF. The full variable domain, with the rest looked up from reference TRBV7-8 and TRBJ2-7, is GAGVSQSPRYKVAKRGQDVALRCDPISGHVSLFWYQQALGQGPEFLTYFQNEAQLDKSGLPSDRFFAERPEGSVSTLKIQRTQQEDSAVYLCASSFGLAGYSYEQYFGPGTRLTVT.

V is TRBV7-2 and J is TRBJ1-3; D may be TRBD1 (5 bases). The CDR3 sequence is 16 residues long. The V and J ends lost 5 bases and 1 base respectively, with 15 bases between them. Germline V gives CDR1 SGHTA, CDR2 FQGNSA. CDR3: CASSILGGGSGNTIYF. The CDR3 bases are TGTGCCAGCAGCATCCTCGGTGGGGGGTCTGGAAACACCATATATTTT.

V is TRBV10-2 and J is TRBJ2-1; 7 nucleotides line up with TRBD2. Per the germline V gene, CDR1 is WSHSY and CDR2 is SAAADI. V shed 3 bases, J shed 3 bases, and the junction held 2 bases outside the gene matches. The CDR3 is made up of 14 amino acids. The chain's CDR3 is CASSESGNYNEQFF. The CDR3 coding sequence is TGCGCCAGCAGTGAAAGCGGGAACTACAATGAGCAGTTCTTC.